These 20 T cell receptor beta chains share one sample of origin, sequenced in a study of blood T cell repertoires in COVID-19. The method was immunoSEQ multiplex PCR; TCRdb's version includes in-frame clones alone and lacks a portion of them. The data hold around 300,000 clones, with 70% to 90% observed a single time. Sequencing input: peripheral blood. Source of these receptors: a woman in her fifties or sixties with COVID-19, enrolled during active disease.

The V and J genes are TRBV10-2 and TRBJ2-7, with TRBD2 as a possible D gene (5 bases). The CDR3 has 15 amino acids. CDR1 is WSHSY, CDR2 SAAADI, per germline. V was shortened by 2 bases and J by 3 bases, with 14 bases between the two germline ends. CDR3: CASSEISSRHYEQYF. In DNA form, the CDR3 reads TGCGCCAGCAGTGAGATCTCTAGCAGGCACTACGAGCAGTACTTC.

Comments on this clone: Additional DNA sequences in this sample encode the identical CDR3. The V call is TRBV19, the J call TRBJ1-2; 9 bases match TRBD1. CDR3 length: 14 residues. Germline-derived CDR1 and CDR2 are LNHDA and SQIVND (reference sequence). V was pared by 2 bases and J by 4 bases, with 2 bases of the junction left unmatched. CDR3 loop: CASSIRGQGYGYTF. The CDR3 DNA follows: TGTGCCAGTAGTATAAGGGGACAGGGCTATGGCTACACCTTC. Together with reference TRBV19 and TRBJ1-2, the CDR3 gives the full variable domain: DGGITQSPKYLFRKEGQNVTLSCEQNLNHDAMYWYRQDPGQGLRLIYYSQIVNDFQKGDIAEGYSVSREKKESFPLTVTSAQKNPTAFYLCASSIRGQGYGYTFGSGTRLTVV.

The V call is TRBV6-1, the J call TRBJ1-5; a possible D gene is TRBD1 (5 bases). The CDR3 totals 15 residues. V dropped 1 base and J dropped 6 bases, with 13 bases sitting between them. Per the germline V gene, CDR1 is MNHNS and CDR2 is SASEGT. CDR3 DNA: TGTGCCAGCAGTGAAGGCGGGACCCTCCTTCAGCCCCAGCATTTT. Its protein is CASSEGGTLLQPQHF.

A few counts support this clone. The chain employs TRBV30 and TRBJ2-7, with 8 bases matching TRBD1. J was trimmed by 3 bases and V by 5 bases; bases with no gene match: 9. The V gene's germline CDR1 is GTSNPN and CDR2 SVGIG (reference sequence). This CDR3 contains 14 residues. CDR3 region: CAWSPGDRRYEQYF. CDR3 DNA sequence: TGTGCCTGGTCCCCTGGGGACAGGCGCTACGAGCAGTACTTC. The variable domain in full, completed from reference TRBV30 and TRBJ2-7, reads SQTIHQWPATLVQPVGSPLSLECTVEGTSNPNLYWYRQAAGRGLQLLFYSVGIGQISSEVPQNLSASRPQDRQFILSSKKLLLSDSGFYLCAWSPGDRRYEQYFGPGTRLTVT.

The chain uses TRBV4-3 and TRBJ2-7; weak D call: TRBD1 (6 bases). The CDR3 is made up of 16 amino acids. Germline CDR1 LGHNA, CDR2 YSLEER. The V gene lost 0 bases and the J gene lost 0 bases, with 12 bases spanning the gap. DNA for the CDR3: TGCGCCAGCAGCCAAGATTTCAGGGGCCCCTCCTACGAGCAGTACTTC. This encodes CASSQDFRGPSYEQYF.

The rearrangement uses TRBV19 and TRBJ2-7; TRBD1 agrees at 8 bases. J gave up 2 bases and V 1 base, and 1 base lay outside the gene matches. This CDR3 contains 14 residues. Germline V gene sequence: CDR1 LNHDA, CDR2 SQIVND (reference sequence). CDR3 residues: CASSIADRAYEQYF. CDR3 sequence (DNA): TGTGCCAGTAGTATAGCGGACAGGGCCTACGAGCAGTACTTC.

The chain carries TRBV15 and TRBJ2-1; the match to TRBD2 covers 13 bases. The CDR3 length is 18 residues. Germline V lookup: CDR1 LNHNV, CDR2 YYDKDF (reference sequence). The V and J ends lost 0 bases and 3 bases, in that order; junction bases with no gene match: 5. CDR3 in DNA: TGTGCCACCAGCAGAGATCGGACTAGCGGGAGTTTCTACAATGAGCAGTTCTTC. Translating it yields CATSRDRTSGSFYNEQFF.

This clone was seen more than once but under ten times. The V and J genes are TRBV5-1 and TRBJ2-2; 14 nucleotides match TRBD2. Germline trimming cut 4 bases from V and 5 bases from J; bases unmatched to any gene: 7. This CDR3 contains 17 residues. Germline CDR1 reads SGHRS; CDR2 reads YFSETQ. CDR3: CASSRGLAGGGTGELFF. The CDR3 coding sequence is TGCGCCAGCAGCCGCGGACTAGCGGGAGGAGGGACCGGGGAGCTGTTTTTT.

The CDR3 bases are TGTGCCAGCAGCTTGGTGGGTTGGGGGGACGGGACCCAGTACTTC. Translating it yields CASSLVGWGDGTQYF. The rearrangement joins TRBV5-6 to TRBJ2-5; weak D call: TRBD2 (6 bases). Trimming left V 0 bases short and J 7 bases short, with 16 bases between. Germline assignment: CDR1 SGHDT and CDR2 YYEEEE. This CDR3 is built from 15 residues. Full variable domain (outside the CDR3, taken from reference TRBV5-6 and TRBJ2-5): DAGVTQSPTHLIKTRGQQVTLRCSPKSGHDTVSWYQQALGQGPQFIFQYYEEEERQRGNFPDRFSGHQFPNYSSELNVNALLLGDSALYLCASSLVGWGDGTQYFGPGTRLLVL.

The chain is built from TRBV6-5 and TRBJ1-1; the D gene is possibly TRBD1 (5 bases). The length of the CDR3 is 15 residues. The germline CDR1 and CDR2 sequences are MNHEY and SVGAGI. Trimming left V 8 bases short and J 0 bases short, with 16 bases between. CDR3 region: CASGVSRVVNTEAFF. DNA for the CDR3: TGTGCCAGCGGAGTTAGCAGGGTAGTGAACACTGAAGCTTTCTTT.

CDR3 in DNA: TGTGCCAGCAGCTGGGAGACAGGGGACGAGCAGTACTTC. Amino acids: CASSWETGDEQYF. V is TRBV5-4 and J is TRBJ2-7, with TRBD1 identical over 8 bases. Germline V CDR1 and CDR2: SGHNT, YYREEE (reference sequence). This CDR3 is built from 13 residues. With 3 bases clipped from V and 5 bases from J, the junction kept 4 bases outside the gene matches.

V is TRBV5-1 and J is TRBJ1-1; 9 bases are shared with TRBD1. Trimming took 7 bases from V and 4 from J; bases not matched to a gene: 5. The germline gives CDR1 SGHRS, CDR2 YFSETQ. There are 13 residues in the CDR3. CDR3 region: CASGETGGTEAFF. The CDR3 nucleotides read TGCGCCAGCGGCGAGACAGGGGGCACTGAAGCTTTCTTT.

The chain carries TRBV27 and TRBJ1-1; D is possibly TRBD1 (6 bases). CDR3 length equals 14 residues. Trimming took 6 bases from V and 1 from J, leaving 12 bases between them. The germline gives CDR1 MNHEY, CDR2 SMNVEV (reference sequence). CDR3 in DNA: TGTGCCAGCAGAGAACCGGGACAGAACACTGAAGCTTTCTTT. Translating it yields CASREPGQNTEAFF.

The V gene is TRBV6-5, the J gene TRBJ1-4; TRBD1 aligns across 7 bases. Germline values: CDR1 MNHEY, CDR2 SVGAGI. The CDR3 contains 14 residues. Germline trimming cut 5 bases from V and 8 bases from J; bases unmatched to any gene: 8. CDR3 loop: CASSNRGVWEKLFF. The DNA for the CDR3 is TGTGCCAGCAGTAACAGGGGTGTATGGGAAAAACTGTTTTTT.

J is TRBJ2-1 and V is TRBV30; TRBD1 agrees at 9 bases. The CDR3 is 16 amino acids. Trimming cost V 3 bases and J 7 bases; bases outside gene matches: 13. Per germline, CDR1 GTSNPN and CDR2 SVGIG (reference sequence). The CDR3 region has the DNA TGTGCCTGGAGAGGAGGCGGGACAGGGCTGCTGAATGAGCAGTTCTTC. Its protein product is CAWRGGGTGLLNEQFF.

This rearrangement joins TRBV6-4 to TRBJ1-2; 7 bases are shared with TRBD1. This CDR3 is 14 amino acids long. Germline CDR1 is MRHNA and CDR2 is SNTAGT. J was trimmed by 2 bases and V by 3 bases; bases with no gene match: 3. CDR3 residues: CASSELTGNYGYTF. The CDR3 DNA is TGTGCCAGCAGTGAGTTGACAGGGAACTATGGCTACACCTTC.

The chain uses TRBV10-3 and TRBJ1-2, with D tentatively TRBD1 (6 bases). V shed 3 bases and J shed 3 bases, with 29 bases lying between them. The germline CDR1 and CDR2 sequences are ENHRY and SYGVKD. There are 20 residues in the CDR3. Written as DNA, the CDR3 is TGTGCCATCAGTGACGGGAACAGGGCCTCGGGCTATGGGACGTACTATGGCTACACCTTC. Its protein is CAISDGNRASGYGTYYGYTF.

This chain links TRBV28 with TRBJ2-7, with D possibly TRBD2 on 5 matching bases. The V and J ends lost 4 bases and 3 bases respectively, with 16 bases between them. The CDR3 is made up of 15 amino acids. CDR1 and CDR2 (germline): MDHEN, SYDVKM. In DNA, the CDR3 is TGTGCCAGCAGTTATGCGGGCCCTCCGGTCTACGAGCAGTACTTC. Its protein product is CASSYAGPPVYEQYF.

This clone was counted only a few times. V is TRBV6-1 and J is TRBJ1-5; 7 positions match TRBD1. Trimming removed 3 bases from V and 11 bases from J; junction bases left unmatched: 13. The length of the CDR3 is 15 residues. Germline CDR1 and CDR2: MNHNS and SASEGT. The CDR3 reads CASSEDRRSGSSQHF. CDR3 coding DNA: TGTGCCAGCAGTGAGGACAGGCGGTCTGGATCATCCCAGCATTTT.

The chain employs TRBV30 and TRBJ1-5; 7 bases align to TRBD1. J was trimmed by 2 bases and V by 3 bases; bases with no gene match: 7. Germline V gene data show CDR1 as GTSNPN and CDR2 as SVGIG (reference sequence). The CDR3 loop spans 15 amino acids. DNA of the CDR3: TGTGCCTGGAGGGAAGGGACAGTAGGCAATCAGCCCCAGCATTTT. This gives the protein CAWREGTVGNQPQHF.